These 19 T cell receptor beta chains originate from one sample sequenced in a study of blood T cell repertoires in COVID-19. TCRdb's copy holds only in-frame clones and misses some; the assay was immunoSEQ multiplex PCR. This table holds 250,000 to 350,000 clones, 80% to 95% found once. The sequencing input was PBMCs or T cells enriched from blood (not recorded which). Every receptor here comes from a woman between 25 and 40 years old who had recovered from COVID-19.

V is TRBV25-1 and J is TRBJ1-2; D unresolved. Germline lookup yields CDR1 MGHDK and CDR2 SYGVNS. CDR3 length: 14 amino acids. V dropped 2 bases and J dropped 5 bases, with 12 bases sitting between them. The CDR3 sequence is CASSESRLSYGYTF. The CDR3 region has the DNA TGTGCCAGCAGTGAAAGTCGGTTGAGTTATGGCTACACCTTC.

V gene TRBV3-1 (or the pseudogene TRBV3-2) combines with J gene TRBJ2-1, with 7 bases identical to TRBD2. This CDR3 is 18 amino acids long. Germline V gene lookup returns CDR1 LGHDT and CDR2 YNNKEL (reference sequence). Germline trimming cut 1 base from V and 0 bases from J; bases unmatched to any gene: 9. The CDR3 region is CASSQGGRAMSSYNEQFF. Written as DNA, the CDR3 is TGTGCCAGCAGCCAAGGAGGGAGGGCCATGAGCTCCTACAATGAGCAGTTCTTC.

V usage is TRBV29-1 and J usage is TRBJ2-1; 9 bases line up with TRBD1. V lost 6 bases and J lost 3; bases outside the gene matches: 6. CDR1 and CDR2 (germline): SQVTM, ANQGSEA. This CDR3 is built from 14 residues. This CDR3 reads CSVEGQGLYNEQFF. In nucleotides, the CDR3 is TGCAGCGTCGAGGGACAGGGTCTCTACAATGAGCAGTTCTTC.

This chain joins TRBV3-1 (or the pseudogene TRBV3-2) and TRBJ1-4, with 8 nucleotides matching TRBD1. The J segment lost 5 bases and the V segment lost 2 bases, leaving 1 base of the junction unmatched. The length of the CDR3 is 14 residues. CDR1 is LGHDT, CDR2 YNNKEL, per germline (reference sequence). The DNA of the CDR3 is TGTGCCAGCAGCCAACCAGGGGGCAATGAAAAACTGTTTTTT. Residues: CASSQPGGNEKLFF.

V and J are TRBV19 and TRBJ2-7, with D possibly TRBD1 on 6 matching bases. This CDR3 is built from 15 residues. The V gene's germline CDR1 is LNHDA and CDR2 SQIVND (reference sequence). Between the trimmed V and J ends, which lost 5 bases and 0 bases, there was a span of 14 bases. This CDR3 reads CASSSGADISYEQYF. In DNA form, the CDR3 reads TGTGCCAGTAGTTCAGGGGCTGATATCTCCTACGAGCAGTACTTC.

This sequence joins TRBV5-6 and TRBJ2-2; 7 bases are a match to TRBD1. This CDR3 is built from 15 residues. Germline values: CDR1 SGHDT, CDR2 YYEEEE. The V and J ends lost 5 bases and 1 base, in that order; junction bases with no gene match: 5. CDR3 in amino acids: CASRSTGRNTGELFF. For the CDR3, the DNA is TGTGCCAGCAGGTCGACAGGGCGGAACACCGGGGAGCTGTTTTTT.

V and J are TRBV20-1 and TRBJ2-6; no clear D gene. V lost 3 bases to trimming and J lost 4 bases, with 4 bases between them. Germline assignment: CDR1 DFQATT and CDR2 SNEGSKA (reference sequence). The CDR3 covers 12 residues. CDR3 in amino acids: CSASSGANVLTF. The DNA of the CDR3 is TGCAGTGCTAGTTCAGGGGCCAACGTCCTGACTTTC.

The chain carries TRBV6-5 and TRBJ1-2; TRBD1 might be the D (5 bases). V gave up 5 bases and J gave up 3 bases, with 16 bases separating them. The germline gives CDR1 MNHEY, CDR2 SVGAGI. This CDR3 contains 15 residues. As DNA, the CDR3 is TGTGCCAGCAGTCAGGCTCCGCGGGGACACTATGGCTACACCTTC. This sequence encodes CASSQAPRGHYGYTF.

The chain links TRBV5-1 to TRBJ2-7; 7 bases line up with TRBD1. CDR1 is SGHRS and CDR2 is YFSETQ in the germline V gene. This CDR3 comprises 13 residues. With 7 bases clipped from V and 4 bases from J, the junction kept 8 bases outside the gene matches. This CDR3 is CASRPGTEYEQYF. The DNA of the CDR3 is TGCGCCAGCCGACCCGGGACAGAGTACGAGCAGTACTTC.

In its sample, this clone was seen once. The chain combines TRBV29-1 with TRBJ1-5, with D perhaps TRBD1 (6 bases). Deletions cut 5 bases from V and 7 bases from J, with 15 bases between. The CDR3 covers 13 residues. Germline V gene lookup returns CDR1 SQVTM and CDR2 ANQGSEA. The CDR3 sequence: CSVLGQMGQPQHF. The CDR3 nucleotides read TGCAGCGTTCTTGGACAGATGGGGCAGCCCCAGCATTTT.

This sequence joins TRBV4-1 and TRBJ2-1, with a tentative D call TRBD2 (5 bases). Trimming left V 0 bases short and J 3 bases short, with 12 bases between. This CDR3 comprises 16 residues. CDR1 MGHRA and CDR2 YSYEKL come from the germline V gene. CDR3 DNA: TGCGCCAGCAGCCAAGATTCCTGGACTCTCTACAATGAGCAGTTCTTC. This encodes CASSQDSWTLYNEQFF.

This clone has a handful of counts. The chain recombines TRBV7-8 with TRBJ1-3, with D maybe TRBD1 (6 bases). CDR1 and CDR2 (germline): SGHVS, FQNEAQ. The V gene lost 5 bases and the J gene lost 4 bases, with 15 bases spanning the gap. The CDR3 has 15 residues. The CDR3 nucleotides read TGTGCCAGCAGCCCAGGAGGGGGGGCCGGAAACACCATATATTTT. It translates to CASSPGGGAGNTIYF.

The chain employs TRBV6-6 and TRBJ2-7; a possible D gene is TRBD1 (5 bases). Germline V lookup: CDR1 MNHNY, CDR2 SVGAGI (reference sequence). V dropped 6 bases and J dropped 3 bases, with 9 bases sitting between them. The CDR3 consists of 12 residues. CDR3 residues: CASSAQGYEQYF. CDR3 sequence (DNA): TGTGCCAGCAGCGCCCAGGGCTACGAGCAGTACTTC.

V and J are TRBV3-1 (or the pseudogene TRBV3-2) and TRBJ2-2, with 10 bases that match TRBD2. J gave up 5 bases and V 1 base, and 7 bases lay outside the gene matches. Germline CDR1 and CDR2: LGHDT and YNNKEL (reference sequence). The CDR3 spans 17 residues. As DNA, the CDR3 is TGTGCCAGCAGCCAAGGGGGACTAGCGCCGGGGACCGGGGAGCTGTTTTTT. Amino acids: CASSQGGLAPGTGELFF.

This clone came up a few times. The V call is TRBV27, the J call TRBJ2-1, with 9 bases identical to TRBD2. Germline CDR1 and CDR2: MNHEY and SMNVEV (reference sequence). The CDR3 has 19 residues. Losses at the gene ends were 2 bases for V and 6 bases for J; bases not matched to a gene: 17. This CDR3 is CASSLKAPISGSFRNEQFF. The CDR3, as DNA: TGTGCCAGCAGTTTAAAGGCCCCAATTAGCGGGAGCTTCCGCAATGAGCAGTTCTTC.

As regards this clone: The same CDR3 arises from other DNA sequences in this sample as well. The chain recombines TRBV28 with TRBJ1-6, with D perhaps matching TRBD1 (5 bases). This CDR3 has 14 residues. CDR1 is MDHEN and CDR2 is SYDVKM in the germline V gene. The ends were cut back, 2 bases at V and 5 bases at J, with 7 bases in the middle. CDR3 in DNA: TGTGCCAGCAGTTTAGGAGGGGATAATTCACCCCTCCACTTT. This codes for CASSLGGDNSPLHF.

This sequence joins TRBV3-1 (or the pseudogene TRBV3-2) and TRBJ1-5; 7 nucleotides agree with TRBD1. CDR3 size: 14 residues. The germline V gene encodes CDR1 LGHDT and CDR2 YNNKEL (reference sequence). V trimming: 4 bases; J trimming: 2 bases; junction bases outside the gene matches: 2. The CDR3 protein is CASSRQGGNQPQHF. CDR3 in DNA: TGTGCCAGCAGCCGACAGGGTGGCAATCAGCCCCAGCATTTT.

The genes are TRBV10-3 and TRBJ1-2; D might be TRBD1 (5 bases). Germline assignment: CDR1 ENHRY and CDR2 SYGVKD. Between the trimmed V and J ends, which lost 10 bases and 0 bases, there was a span of 9 bases. This CDR3 is 12 amino acids long. CDR3 region: CATGSANYGYTF. CDR3 sequence (DNA): TGTGCCACAGGGTCGGCTAACTATGGCTACACCTTC.

Only one count was recorded for this clone. The V and J genes are TRBV3-1 (or the pseudogene TRBV3-2) and TRBJ2-2; D is ambiguous. CDR3 length: 13 amino acids. The V gene's germline CDR1 is LGHDT and CDR2 YNNKEL (reference sequence). V was shortened by 4 bases and J by 6 bases, with 9 bases between the two germline ends. The CDR3 nucleotides read TGTGCCAGCAGCCCTAGTAGGTCCGGGGAGCTGTTTTTT. It is translated as CASSPSRSGELFF.